This T cell receptor (beta chain) was observed in a study of blood T cell repertoires in COVID-19. Overall study: The United States, Italy and Spain provided the acute and convalescent COVID-19 samples. The cDNA or gDNA used as material had been derived from T cells, B-cell-depleted T cells, or PBMCs.

In germline, CDR1 is SGDLS, CDR2 YYNGEE. CDR3 length equals 12 residues. V lost 6 bases and J 1 base, leaving 8 bases between the germline ends. Per the authors' pipeline: Counts of nucleated cells, estimated from reference gene primer amplification, were obtained. Assay: immunoSEQ multiplex PCR; the TCRdb copy retains only in-frame clones and omits some. The V and J calls and clone size come from that table; D and trimming were worked out from the DNA. The data show about 80,000 clones, more than 80% seen once. The TCR originated in a human donor in a cohort sampled during active COVID-19. The material sequenced was peripheral blood. The chain combines TRBV9 with TRBJ2-7; no clear D. The CDR3 DNA is TGTGCCAGCATTACGAGGTCCTACGAGCAGTACTTC. Its protein is CASITRSYEQYF.